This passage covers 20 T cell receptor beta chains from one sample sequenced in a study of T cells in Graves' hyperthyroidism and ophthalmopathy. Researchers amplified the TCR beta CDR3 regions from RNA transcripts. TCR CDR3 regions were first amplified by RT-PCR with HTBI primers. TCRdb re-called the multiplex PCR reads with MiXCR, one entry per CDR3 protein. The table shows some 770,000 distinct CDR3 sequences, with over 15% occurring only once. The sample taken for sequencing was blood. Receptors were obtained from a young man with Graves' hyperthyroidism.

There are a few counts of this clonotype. The CDR3 coding sequence is TGTGCCACCAGTGACCGCCGAGGGTCGACATACCTAACAGATACGCAGTATTTT. Translating gives CATSDRRGSTYLTDTQYF. The chain employs TRBV24-1 and TRBJ2-3; D may be TRBD2 (5 bases). The V end was cut by 4 bases, the J end by 3 bases, with 22 bases between. Germline CDR1 reads KGHDR; CDR2 reads SFDVKD. The CDR3 has 18 amino acids.

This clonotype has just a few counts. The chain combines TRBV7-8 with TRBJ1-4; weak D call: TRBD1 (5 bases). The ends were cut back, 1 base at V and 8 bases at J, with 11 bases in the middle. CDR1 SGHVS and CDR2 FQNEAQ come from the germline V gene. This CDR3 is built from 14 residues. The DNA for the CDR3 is TGTGCCAGCAGCTTAGGGGACGGACGAGAAAAACTGTTTTTT. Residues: CASSLGDGREKLFF. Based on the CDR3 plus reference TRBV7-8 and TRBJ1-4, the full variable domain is GAGVSQSPRYKVAKRGQDVALRCDPISGHVSLFWYQQALGQGPEFLTYFQNEAQLDKSGLPSDRFFAERPEGSVSTLKIQRTQQEDSAVYLCASSLGDGREKLFFGSGTQLSVL.

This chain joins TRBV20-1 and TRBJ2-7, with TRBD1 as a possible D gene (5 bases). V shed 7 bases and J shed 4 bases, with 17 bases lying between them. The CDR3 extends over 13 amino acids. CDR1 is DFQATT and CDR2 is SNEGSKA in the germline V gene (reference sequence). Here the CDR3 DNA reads TGCAGTGTCCCAGGGTGGGGAAGATACGAGCAGTACTTC. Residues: CSVPGWGRYEQYF.

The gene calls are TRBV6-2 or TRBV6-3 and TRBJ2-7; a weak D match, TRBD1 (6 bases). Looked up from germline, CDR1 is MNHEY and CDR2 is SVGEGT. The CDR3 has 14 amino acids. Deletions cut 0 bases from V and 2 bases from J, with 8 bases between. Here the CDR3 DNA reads TGTGCCAGCAGTTACTCGGACAGCACCTACGAGCAGTACTTC. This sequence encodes CASSYSDSTYEQYF.

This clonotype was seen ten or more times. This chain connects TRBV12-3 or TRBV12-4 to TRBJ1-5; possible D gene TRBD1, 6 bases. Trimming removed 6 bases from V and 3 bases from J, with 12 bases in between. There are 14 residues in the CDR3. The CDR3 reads CASSQGRDNQPQHF. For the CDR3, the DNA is TGTGCCAGCAGCCAGGGGAGAGACAATCAGCCCCAGCATTTT.

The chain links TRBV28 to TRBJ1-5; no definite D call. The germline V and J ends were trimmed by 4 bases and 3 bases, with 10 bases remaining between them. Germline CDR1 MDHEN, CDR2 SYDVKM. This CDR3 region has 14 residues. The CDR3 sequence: CASSSFVNNQPQHF. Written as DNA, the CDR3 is TGTGCCAGCAGTTCGTTTGTGAACAATCAGCCCCAGCATTTT.

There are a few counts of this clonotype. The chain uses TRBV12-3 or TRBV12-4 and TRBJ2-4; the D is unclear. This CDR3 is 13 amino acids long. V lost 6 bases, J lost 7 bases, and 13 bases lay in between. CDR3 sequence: CASSGRALNIQYF. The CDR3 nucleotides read TGTGCCAGCAGCGGACGGGCCCTGAACATTCAGTACTTC.

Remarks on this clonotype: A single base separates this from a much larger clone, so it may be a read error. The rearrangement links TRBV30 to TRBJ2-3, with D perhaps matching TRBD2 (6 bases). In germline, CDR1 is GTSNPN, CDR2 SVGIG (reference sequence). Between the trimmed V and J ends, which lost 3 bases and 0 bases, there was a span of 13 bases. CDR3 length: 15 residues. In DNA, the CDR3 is TGTGCCTGGAGCCTCGCTAGCGTTAGCACAGATACGCAGTATTTT. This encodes CAWSLASVSTDTQYF.

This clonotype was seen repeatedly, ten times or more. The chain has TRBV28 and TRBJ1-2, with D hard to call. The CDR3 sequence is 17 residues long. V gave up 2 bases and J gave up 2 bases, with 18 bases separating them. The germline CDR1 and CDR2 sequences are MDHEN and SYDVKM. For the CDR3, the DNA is TGTGCCAGCAGTTTACCCGGGTCCCTGGGAGAGAACTATGGCTACACCTTC. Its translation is CASSLPGSLGENYGYTF.

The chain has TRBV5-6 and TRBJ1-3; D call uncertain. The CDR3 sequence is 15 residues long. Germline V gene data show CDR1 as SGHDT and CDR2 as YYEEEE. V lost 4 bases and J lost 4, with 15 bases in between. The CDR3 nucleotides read TGTGCCAGCAGCCCCGCGGCAGGTAGAGGAAACACCATATATTTT. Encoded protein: CASSPAAGRGNTIYF.

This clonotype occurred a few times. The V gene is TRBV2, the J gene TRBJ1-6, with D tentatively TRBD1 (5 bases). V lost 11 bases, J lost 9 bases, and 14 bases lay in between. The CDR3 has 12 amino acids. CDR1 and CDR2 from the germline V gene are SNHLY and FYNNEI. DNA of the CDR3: TGTGCCGGAGGGGACCCCACTTCACCCCTCCACTTT. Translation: CAGGDPTSPLHF.

CDR3 in amino acids: CASSFWTGLYEQYF. CDR3 sequence (DNA): TGTGCCAGCAGCTTCTGGACAGGGCTATACGAGCAGTACTTC. The chain employs TRBV7-9 and TRBJ2-7; 8 nucleotides align to TRBD1. The CDR3 contains 14 residues. From germline, CDR1 is SEHNR and CDR2 FQNEAQ (reference sequence). The junction had 5 bases not matched to a gene; V was cut back by 3 bases and J by 4 bases.

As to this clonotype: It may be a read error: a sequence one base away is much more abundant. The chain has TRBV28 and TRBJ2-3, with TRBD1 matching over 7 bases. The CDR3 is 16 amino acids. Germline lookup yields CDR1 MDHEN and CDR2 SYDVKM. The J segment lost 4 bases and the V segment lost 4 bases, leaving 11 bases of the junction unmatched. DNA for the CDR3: TGTGCCAGCAGTTCCCCCTTCAGACAGGGTGCAGATACGCAGTATTTT. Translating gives CASSSPFRQGADTQYF.

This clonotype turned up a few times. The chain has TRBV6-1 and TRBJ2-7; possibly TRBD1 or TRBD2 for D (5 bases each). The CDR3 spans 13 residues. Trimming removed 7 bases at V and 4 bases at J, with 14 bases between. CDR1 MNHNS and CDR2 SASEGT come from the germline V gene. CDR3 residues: CASTPPGRYEQYF. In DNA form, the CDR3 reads TGTGCCAGCACTCCACCGGGGCGTTACGAGCAGTACTTC.

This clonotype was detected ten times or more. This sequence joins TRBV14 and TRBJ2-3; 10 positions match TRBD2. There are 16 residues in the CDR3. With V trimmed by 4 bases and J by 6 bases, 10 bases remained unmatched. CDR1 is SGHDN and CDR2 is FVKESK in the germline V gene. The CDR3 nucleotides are TGTGCCAGCAGCCCATACCTGCTAGCGGGAGTCGATACGCAGTATTTT. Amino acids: CASSPYLLAGVDTQYF.

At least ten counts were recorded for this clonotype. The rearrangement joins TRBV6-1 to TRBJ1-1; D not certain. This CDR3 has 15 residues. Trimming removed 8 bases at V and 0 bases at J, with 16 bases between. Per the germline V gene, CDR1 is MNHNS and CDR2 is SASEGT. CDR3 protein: CASGKAQLLNTEAFF. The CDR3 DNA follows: TGTGCCAGCGGTAAAGCGCAACTGCTGAACACTGAAGCTTTCTTT.

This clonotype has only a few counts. This CDR3 is CASSAQQGHQPQHF. Here the CDR3 DNA reads TGCGCCAGCAGCGCACAGCAGGGACATCAGCCCCAGCATTTT. The J gene is TRBJ1-5, the V gene TRBV5-1, with D perhaps matching TRBD1 (5 bases). Trimming left V 4 bases short and J 5 bases short, with 13 bases between. The CDR3 runs to 14 residues. The germline gives CDR1 SGHRS, CDR2 YFSETQ.

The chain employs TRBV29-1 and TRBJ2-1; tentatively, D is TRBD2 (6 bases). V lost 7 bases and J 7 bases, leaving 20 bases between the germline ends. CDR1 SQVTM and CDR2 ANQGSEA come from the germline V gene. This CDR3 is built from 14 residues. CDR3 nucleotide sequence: TGCAGCGGCCGTTCGGCGGGACGGCGGAATGAGCAGTTCTTC. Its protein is CSGRSAGRRNEQFF.

CDR3 DNA sequence: TGTGCCAGCAGCATAGGGACAGGGGGGGAATACGAGCAGTACTTC. Amino acids: CASSIGTGGEYEQYF. The chain uses TRBV7-2 and TRBJ2-7, with TRBD1 matching over 11 bases. J was trimmed by 4 bases and V by 5 bases; bases with no gene match: 7. The CDR3 is 15 residues long. The germline gives CDR1 SGHTA, CDR2 FQGNSA.

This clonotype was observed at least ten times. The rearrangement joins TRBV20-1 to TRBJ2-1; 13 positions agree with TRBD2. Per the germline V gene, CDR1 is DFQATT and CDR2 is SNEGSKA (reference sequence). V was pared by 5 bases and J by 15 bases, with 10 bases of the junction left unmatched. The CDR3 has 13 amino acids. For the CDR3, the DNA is TGCAGTGCTCCTGGACTAGCGGGAGTGAGTCTGTTCTTC. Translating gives CSAPGLAGVSLFF.